This T cell receptor (beta chain) was documented in a study of shared clonotypes between healthy human individuals. Findings and caveats of the study: The expectation was that sequencing depth would affect clonotype sharing among donors.

The V gene's germline CDR1 is SGHTA and CDR2 FQGNSA. This CDR3 is 14 amino acids long. V lost 5 bases, J lost 6 bases, and 3 bases stayed unmatched. As to this clone: The antigen is unknown.

Clones were read by immunoSEQ multiplex PCR, and TCRdb kept only the in-frame ones, dropping some. The table includes fewer than 2.5 million clones, over 85% detected once. The rearrangement links TRBV7-2 to TRBJ2-7; 14 bases line up with TRBD2. This clonotype was sampled from a man aged 18 to 30 in good health. Some clones in this sample may be carry-over from other donors' samples. The sample was naive CD4+ T cells from PBMCs. Described subset: CD45RA+ positively selected. Written as DNA, the CDR3 is TGTGCCAGCAGCAAAGGACTAGCGGGAGGCGAGCAGTACTTC. This sequence encodes CASSKGLAGGEQYF.